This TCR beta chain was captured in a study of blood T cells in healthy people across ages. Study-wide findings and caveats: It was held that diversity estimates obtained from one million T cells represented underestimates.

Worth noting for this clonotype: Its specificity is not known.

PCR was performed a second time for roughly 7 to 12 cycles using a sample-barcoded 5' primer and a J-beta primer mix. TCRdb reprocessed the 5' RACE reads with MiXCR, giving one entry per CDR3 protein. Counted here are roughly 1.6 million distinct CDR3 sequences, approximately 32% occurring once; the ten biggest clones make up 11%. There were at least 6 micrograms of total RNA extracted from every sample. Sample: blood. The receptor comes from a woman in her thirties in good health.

CDR3 in amino acids: CASSRPLAGEEELFF. CDR3 in DNA: TGCGCCAGCAGCCGCCCCCTAGCGGGAGAAGAGGAGCTGTTTTTT. The chain is built from TRBV5-1 and TRBJ2-2; TRBD2 aligns across 10 bases. The germline gives CDR1 SGHRS, CDR2 YFSETQ. V shed 4 bases, J shed 10 bases, and the junction held 10 bases outside the gene matches. This CDR3 is built from 15 residues.